The 11 T cell receptor beta chains reported below all come from one sample, sequenced in a study of cytomegalovirus exposure and HLA in healthy donors. Produced via immunoSEQ multiplex PCR; TCRdb's table is partial and in-frame only. The sample shows 50,000 or so clones, approximately 95% of them seen only once. Sequencing was performed on PBMCs. The receptors come from a woman younger than 30 in good health and CMV-seropositive.

The chain employs TRBV18 and TRBJ2-7; D possibly corresponds to TRBD2 (7 bases). V was clipped by 3 bases and J by 2 bases, with 11 bases between them. Germline-derived CDR1 and CDR2 are KGHSH and LQKENI. The CDR3 is 14 amino acids. The CDR3 nucleotides read TGTGCCAGCTCACCTGGGGGGGGGCCCTACGAGCAGTACTTC. Encoded protein: CASSPGGGPYEQYF.

The V gene is TRBV27, the J gene TRBJ2-1; 11 nucleotides agree with TRBD2. Trimming took 5 bases from V and 7 from J; bases not matched to a gene: 7. Germline V CDR1 and CDR2: MNHEY, SMNVEV (reference sequence). This CDR3 has 15 residues. This CDR3 is CASSVLAGVENEQFF. The CDR3 DNA sequence: TGTGCCAGCAGTGTACTAGCGGGAGTAGAAAATGAGCAGTTCTTC.

The V and J genes are TRBV6-1 and TRBJ2-7; D perhaps matches TRBD1 (5 bases). Germline assignment: CDR1 MNHNS and CDR2 SASEGT. The V end lost 6 bases, the J end lost 5 bases, and 14 bases lay between the germline ends. This CDR3 is 13 amino acids long. The chain's CDR3 is CASSPGLRDEQYF. For the CDR3, the DNA is TGTGCCAGCAGCCCCGGCCTCAGGGACGAGCAGTACTTC.

The chain combines TRBV19 with TRBJ2-3; perhaps TRBD1 as D (6 bases). Germline V gene sequence: CDR1 LNHDA, CDR2 SQIVND (reference sequence). V was trimmed by 5 bases and J by 0 bases, leaving 12 bases between them. The length of the CDR3 is 15 residues. This CDR3 reads CASSVDRYSTDTQYF. The CDR3 DNA is TGTGCCAGTAGTGTCGACAGGTATAGCACAGATACGCAGTATTTT.

The chain uses TRBV4-1 and TRBJ2-1; weak D call: TRBD2 (5 bases). The CDR3 totals 15 residues. Between the trimmed V and J ends, which lost 2 bases and 9 bases, there was a span of 17 bases. Germline V gives CDR1 MGHRA, CDR2 YSYEKL. The CDR3 nucleotides read TGCGCCAGCAGCCAAATGAGGGTACAGATAGGTGAGCAGTTCTTC. Translation gives CASSQMRVQIGEQFF.

This chain connects TRBV10-2 to TRBJ2-3; TRBD2 matches 9 bases. Trimming took 7 bases from V and 5 from J; bases not matched to a gene: 7. CDR3 size: 14 residues. The V gene's germline CDR1 is WSHSY and CDR2 SAAADI. CDR3 sequence reads: CASNSAGGEDTQYF. The CDR3 bases are TGCGCCAGCAATTCGGCGGGAGGGGAAGATACGCAGTATTTT.

The genes are TRBV30 and TRBJ2-2; D remains ambiguous. The CDR3 loop spans 13 amino acids. Trimming shortened V by 0 bases and J by 3 bases, and 5 bases separated the two germline ends. Germline V gene sequence: CDR1 GTSNPN, CDR2 SVGIG (reference sequence). In nucleotides, the CDR3 is TGTGCCTGGAGTGTACACGACACCGGGGAGCTGTTTTTT. Amino acids: CAWSVHDTGELFF.

V and J are TRBV11-2 and TRBJ2-7; no reliable D call. In germline, CDR1 is SGHAT, CDR2 FQNNGV. V lost 1 base, J lost 4 bases, and 17 bases lay in between. This CDR3 comprises 16 residues. CDR3 protein: CASSLVRSGFGYEQYF. In DNA, the CDR3 is TGTGCCAGCAGCTTAGTCCGATCCGGGTTCGGGTACGAGCAGTACTTC.

The chain employs TRBV19 and TRBJ2-1; 8 nucleotides line up with TRBD2. The CDR3 extends over 15 amino acids. V was clipped by 3 bases and J by 4 bases; unmatched bases: 5. Germline V gene sequence: CDR1 LNHDA, CDR2 SQIVND (reference sequence). The CDR3 loop reads CASSISGRIYNEQFF. CDR3 bases: TGTGCCAGTAGTATCAGCGGGAGAATATACAATGAGCAGTTCTTC.

The chain has TRBV28 and TRBJ1-2; D possibly corresponds to TRBD1 (6 bases). Germline CDR1 is MDHEN and CDR2 is SYDVKM. Between the trimmed V and J ends, which lost 4 bases and 0 bases, there was a span of 12 bases. CDR3 length: 15 residues. The CDR3 region is CASSSPGATNYGYTF. For the CDR3, the DNA is TGTGCCAGCAGTTCCCCAGGGGCCACTAACTATGGCTACACCTTC.

V and J are TRBV5-1 and TRBJ2-7, with D possibly being TRBD1 (6 bases). The V and J ends lost 0 bases and 7 bases respectively, with 14 bases between them. The CDR3 has 14 residues. CDR1 is SGHRS and CDR2 is YFSETQ in the germline V gene. CDR3 protein: CASSLALGAREQYF. The CDR3 DNA follows: TGCGCCAGCAGCTTGGCGCTGGGGGCGAGGGAGCAGTACTTC.